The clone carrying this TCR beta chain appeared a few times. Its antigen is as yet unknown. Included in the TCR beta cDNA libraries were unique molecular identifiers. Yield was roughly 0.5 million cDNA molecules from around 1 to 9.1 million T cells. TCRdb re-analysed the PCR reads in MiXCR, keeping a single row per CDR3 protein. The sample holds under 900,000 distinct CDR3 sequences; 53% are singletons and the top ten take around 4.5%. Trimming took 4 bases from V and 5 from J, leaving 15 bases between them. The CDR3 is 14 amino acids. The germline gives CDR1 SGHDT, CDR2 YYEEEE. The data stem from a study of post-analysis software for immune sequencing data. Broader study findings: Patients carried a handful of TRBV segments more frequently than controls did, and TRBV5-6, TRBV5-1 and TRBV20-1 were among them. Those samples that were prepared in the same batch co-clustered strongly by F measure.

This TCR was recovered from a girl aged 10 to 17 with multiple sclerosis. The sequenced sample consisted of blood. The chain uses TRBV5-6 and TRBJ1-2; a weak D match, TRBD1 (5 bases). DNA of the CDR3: TGTGCCAGCAGCAGGAAGGACACGGATTATGGCTACACCTTC. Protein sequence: CASSRKDTDYGYTF.